One sample yielded the 23 T cell receptor beta chains listed below, sequenced in a study of monozygotic twins with cystic fibrosis. Profiled with immunoSEQ multiplex PCR; TCRdb holds only in-frame clones, not every one. The table lists about 24,000 clones, approximately 90% of them singletons. Sequencing used blood. The receptors come from a girl aged 2 to 10 with cystic fibrosis.

The chain links TRBV5-5 to TRBJ2-7, with D unclear. CDR3 length equals 14 residues. Trimming took 0 bases from V and 0 from J, leaving 7 bases between them. Germline CDR1 is SGHKS and CDR2 is YYEKEE (reference sequence). In DNA, the CDR3 is TGTGCCAGCAGCTTGGAGGGAAGCTCCTACGAGCAGTACTTC. As protein: CASSLEGSSYEQYF.

The chain carries TRBV15 and TRBJ1-1; 10 nucleotides line up with TRBD1. From germline, CDR1 is LNHNV and CDR2 YYDKDF (reference sequence). The CDR3 extends over 17 amino acids. The V gene end was trimmed by 0 bases and the J gene end by 5 bases; junction bases not matched to a gene: 9. Here the CDR3 reads CATSRDVSRQGATEAFF. The CDR3 DNA follows: TGTGCCACCAGCAGAGATGTCAGTCGACAGGGGGCGACTGAAGCTTTCTTT.

This chain uses TRBV10-1 with TRBJ2-2; D not certain. The germline gives CDR1 WNHNN, CDR2 SYGVQD (reference sequence). The CDR3 loop spans 13 amino acids. V was trimmed by 1 base and J by 4 bases, leaving 4 bases between them. CDR3 DNA sequence: TGCGCCAGCAGTGAGTACTCCACCGGGGAGCTGTTTTTT. The encoded protein is CASSEYSTGELFF.

The chain carries TRBV30 and TRBJ1-1, with 7 bases that match TRBD1. CDR3 length: 14 amino acids. J lost 4 bases, V lost 2 bases, and 7 bases had no gene match. Germline V gene sequence: CDR1 GTSNPN, CDR2 SVGIG (reference sequence). The CDR3: CAWSLTGIPTEAFF. The DNA for the CDR3 is TGTGCCTGGAGTTTGACAGGGATTCCCACTGAAGCTTTCTTT.

The chain uses TRBV4-3 and TRBJ1-5; D gene ambiguous. The germline V gene encodes CDR1 LGHNA and CDR2 YSLEER. The CDR3 contains 15 residues. V lost 0 bases and J lost 7, with 13 bases in between. CDR3 amino acids: CASSQDLRRAQPQHF. CDR3 nucleotide sequence: TGCGCCAGCAGCCAAGATCTCAGGAGGGCGCAGCCCCAGCATTTT.

The chain is built from TRBV4-3 and TRBJ1-3; tentative D call: TRBD1 (6 bases). V was trimmed by 0 bases and J by 4 bases, leaving 16 bases between them. There are 17 residues in the CDR3. Germline CDR1 is LGHNA and CDR2 is YSLEER. The CDR3 DNA reads as TGCGCCAGCAGCCAAGATCGGGACAAGGGAGGGGGAAACACCATATATTTT. This encodes CASSQDRDKGGGNTIYF.

This chain connects TRBV30 to TRBJ1-5, with D perhaps TRBD1 (5 bases). The CDR3 sequence is 11 residues long. Germline CDR1 reads GTSNPN; CDR2 reads SVGIG (reference sequence). The CDR3 DNA sequence: TGTGCAGCGGGGCTCAGTCAGCCCCAGCATTTT. Amino acid sequence: CAAGLSQPQHF.

V usage is TRBV30 and J usage is TRBJ2-5; a possible D gene is TRBD2 (5 bases). The V and J ends lost 3 bases and 5 bases respectively, with 10 bases between them. Germline CDR1 GTSNPN, CDR2 SVGIG (reference sequence). CDR3 size: 12 residues. CDR3 region: CAWRNTGETQYF. The CDR3 region has the DNA TGTGCCTGGAGGAATACGGGGGAGACCCAGTACTTC. The variable domain in full, completed from reference TRBV30 and TRBJ2-5, reads SQTIHQWPATLVQPVGSPLSLECTVEGTSNPNLYWYRQAAGRGLQLLFYSVGIGQISSEVPQNLSASRPQDRQFILSSKKLLLSDSGFYLCAWRNTGETQYFGPGTRLLVL.

CDR3 nucleotides: TGTGCCAGAAGCCGCCAGGACAACAATCAGCCCCAGCATTTT. Translated: CARSRQDNNQPQHF. The V call is TRBV5-3, the J call TRBJ1-5; D possibly corresponds to TRBD1 (5 bases). Being an ORF, TRBV5-3 has a function that is uncertain. CDR3 size: 14 residues. V lost 4 bases and J 3 bases, leaving 11 bases between the germline ends.

This clone came up a few times. At one end the junction does not follow the germline gene, possibly because of a read error. The chain carries TRBV7-7 and TRBJ1-6; 8 nucleotides match TRBD1. Germline loops: CDR1 SSHAT, CDR2 FNYEAQ (reference sequence). The CDR3 has 15 residues. In DNA, the CDR3 is TGTGCTAGCAGCCAGGGGGCGGGAAATGATTCACCCCTCCACTTT. As protein: CASSQGAGNDSPLHF.

In this sample, this clone turned up a few times. The chain couples TRBV7-9 to TRBJ2-7; no reliable D call. Looked up from germline, CDR1 is SEHNR and CDR2 is FQNEAQ (reference sequence). The length of the CDR3 is 11 residues. V shed 5 bases and J shed 4 bases, with 6 bases lying between them. The CDR3 nucleotides are TGTGCCAGCAGCGCAGAATACGAGCAGTACTTC. It is translated as CASSAEYEQYF. Combining the CDR3 with reference TRBV7-9 and TRBJ2-7 gives the whole variable domain DTGVSQNPRHKITKRGQNVTFRCDPISEHNRLYWYRQTLGQGPEFLTYFQNEAQLEKSRLLSDRFSAERPKGSFSTLEIQRTEQGDSAMYLCASSAEYEQYFGPGTRLTVT.

V is TRBV5-4 and J is TRBJ2-3; 8 nucleotides line up with TRBD2. Germline CDR1 reads SGHNT; CDR2 reads YYREEE (reference sequence). Trimming at V came to 2 bases and at J to 1 base, leaving 6 bases not matched to a gene. This CDR3 contains 16 residues. CDR3 coding DNA: TGTGCCAGCAGCTTTGGCGGGGGGCCCCGCACAGATACGCAGTATTTT. It encodes CASSFGGGPRTDTQYF.

This rearrangement joins TRBV5-4 to TRBJ2-7, with a tentative D call TRBD1 (5 bases). V lost 5 bases and J lost 2, with 20 bases in between. The CDR3 runs 16 residues. CDR1 SGHNT and CDR2 YYREEE come from the germline V gene (reference sequence). This CDR3 reads CASRNIGQGTPYEQYF. The CDR3 bases are TGTGCCAGCAGAAACATCGGGCAGGGAACGCCCTACGAGCAGTACTTC.

The chain is built from TRBV6-5 and TRBJ1-2, with 9 bases that match TRBD1. The CDR3 contains 13 residues. J was trimmed by 6 bases and V by 11 bases; bases with no gene match: 10. The V gene's germline CDR1 is MNHEY and CDR2 SVGAGI. CDR3 protein: CACTGGGSNGYTF. DNA for the CDR3: TGTGCCTGCACAGGGGGCGGATCGAATGGCTACACCTTC.

V and J are TRBV5-6 and TRBJ2-7; 10 positions match TRBD1. The germline gives CDR1 SGHDT, CDR2 YYEEEE. V was pared by 5 bases and J by 4 bases, with 6 bases of the junction left unmatched. The CDR3 covers 14 residues. The CDR3 coding sequence is TGTGCCAGCAGTGCGGGACAGGGGAGATACGAGCAGTACTTC. Amino acids: CASSAGQGRYEQYF.

V usage is TRBV5-6 and J usage is TRBJ1-1; 7 positions match TRBD1. Per the germline V gene, CDR1 is SGHDT and CDR2 is YYEEEE. The CDR3 length is 16 residues. V lost 4 bases to trimming and J lost 3 bases; unmatched junction nucleotides: 12. CDR3 amino acids: CASSEEGAGEDTEAFF. The CDR3 DNA is TGTGCCAGCAGCGAAGAGGGGGCAGGGGAAGACACTGAAGCTTTCTTT.

The chain recombines TRBV27 with TRBJ1-2, with TRBD1 identical over 9 bases. Germline CDR1 reads MNHEY; CDR2 reads SMNVEV (reference sequence). The CDR3 is made up of 13 amino acids. The junction had 3 bases not matched to a gene; V was cut back by 9 bases and J by 1 base. CDR3: CASGDRVNYGYTF. The CDR3 nucleotides are TGTGCCAGTGGGGACAGGGTTAACTATGGCTACACCTTC.

V is TRBV7-9 and J is TRBJ2-1; no clear D. V was trimmed by 0 bases and J by 5 bases, leaving 8 bases between them. The length of the CDR3 is 14 residues. In germline, CDR1 is SEHNR, CDR2 FQNEAQ (reference sequence). The CDR3 protein is CASSLAAVNNEQFF. CDR3 nucleotides: TGTGCCAGCAGCTTAGCTGCAGTCAACAATGAGCAGTTCTTC.

The chain links TRBV27 to TRBJ1-5; tentative D call: TRBD1 (6 bases). V was pared by 3 bases and J by 4 bases, with 13 bases between. The CDR3 is made up of 15 amino acids. CDR1 is MNHEY, CDR2 SMNVEV, per germline (reference sequence). CDR3: CASSFIGGGNQPQHF. As DNA, the CDR3 is TGTGCCAGCAGTTTTATAGGGGGGGGAAATCAGCCCCAGCATTTT.

The chain couples TRBV30 to TRBJ1-1; D unclear. Looked up from germline, CDR1 is GTSNPN and CDR2 is SVGIG (reference sequence). Trimming took 5 bases from V and 1 from J, leaving 11 bases between them. The CDR3 spans 13 residues. CDR3 residues: CAWRSGRNTEAFF. CDR3 in DNA: TGTGCCTGGCGGTCTGGACGGAACACTGAAGCTTTCTTT.

The sample holds one count of this clone. CDR3: CASSFSGNQPQHF. CDR3 bases: TGTGCCAGCAGCTTCAGCGGGAATCAGCCCCAGCATTTT. V usage is TRBV9 and J usage is TRBJ1-5; D ambiguous. The CDR3 length is 13 residues. With 4 bases removed from V and 4 bases from J, the gap between germline ends came to 9 bases. Germline CDR1 reads SGDLS; CDR2 reads YYNGEE. Full variable domain (remainder filled in from reference TRBV9 and TRBJ1-5): DSGVTQTPKHLITATGQRVTLRCSPRSGDLSVYWYQQSLDQGLQFLIQYYNGEERAKGNILERFSAQQFPDLHSELNLSSLELGDSALYFCASSFSGNQPQHFGDGTRLSIL.

The V gene is TRBV7-9, the J gene TRBJ1-2; no definite D call. The germline gives CDR1 SEHNR, CDR2 FQNEAQ (reference sequence). CDR3 size: 11 residues. The V end lost 1 base, the J end lost 10 bases, and 7 bases lay between the germline ends. In nucleotides, the CDR3 is TGTGCCAGCAGCTTAGTGGAGGACTACACCTTC. This encodes CASSLVEDYTF. Supplemented by reference TRBV7-9 and TRBJ1-2, the full variable domain reads DTGVSQNPRHKITKRGQNVTFRCDPISEHNRLYWYRQTLGQGPEFLTYFQNEAQLEKSRLLSDRFSAERPKGSFSTLEIQRTEQGDSAMYLCASSLVEDYTFGSGTRLTVV.

The genes are TRBV5-1 and TRBJ2-3; 9 nucleotides agree with TRBD2. J gave up 1 base and V 5 bases, and 2 bases lay outside the gene matches. CDR3 length equals 14 residues. Germline-derived CDR1 and CDR2 are SGHRS and YFSETQ. CDR3 sequence reads: CASRRTSGTDTQYF. The CDR3 bases are TGCGCCAGCAGAAGGACTAGCGGCACAGATACGCAGTATTTT.